Following are 11 T cell receptor beta chains from one sample sequenced in a study of T cells in narcolepsy. Sequencing used immunoSEQ multiplex PCR; TCRdb keeps in-frame clones, though not all of them. The sample contains tens of thousands of clones, more than 70% of which appear only once. Sequencing input: memory (CD45RA-) CD4+ T cells from blood. These receptors all come from a human donor in good health.

The chain joins TRBV28 to TRBJ1-4; D uncertain. The CDR3 length is 13 residues. The germline gives CDR1 MDHEN, CDR2 SYDVKM. The V end lost 3 bases, the J end lost 5 bases, and 7 bases lay between the germline ends. CDR3 DNA: TGTGCCAGCAGTTTCCCCGAGAATGAAAAACTGTTTTTT. This translates into CASSFPENEKLFF.

This chain connects TRBV29-1 to TRBJ2-7; D uncertain. V lost 5 bases and J lost 2, with 10 bases in between. Per the germline V gene, CDR1 is SQVTM and CDR2 is ANQGSEA. The CDR3 loop spans 12 amino acids. The CDR3: CSVRLGTYEQYF. The CDR3 DNA is TGCAGCGTTAGACTGGGTACCTACGAGCAGTACTTC.

V and J are TRBV7-2 and TRBJ2-7; D remains ambiguous. CDR1 and CDR2 from the germline V gene are SGHTA and FQGNSA. This CDR3 spans 12 amino acids. Trimming removed 4 bases from V and 4 bases from J, with 8 bases in between. The CDR3, as DNA: TGTGCCAGCAGCTCAAGGCGTTACGAGCAGTACTTC. It specifies CASSSRRYEQYF.

This chain links TRBV5-1 with TRBJ2-6; 10 bases match TRBD1. This CDR3 region has 17 residues. Per germline, CDR1 SGHRS and CDR2 YFSETQ. With V trimmed by 4 bases and J by 3 bases, 7 bases remained unmatched. The CDR3 DNA is TGCGCCAGCAGCGAGAGACAGGGGGCTGATGGGGCCAACGTCCTGACTTTC. Amino acid sequence: CASSERQGADGANVLTF.

J is TRBJ1-1 and V is TRBV10-3; 7 bases map to TRBD1. Germline-derived CDR1 and CDR2 are ENHRY and SYGVKD. Germline trimming cut 6 bases from V and 1 base from J; bases unmatched to any gene: 8. CDR3 size: 15 residues. CDR3 sequence: CAIRLSGQENTEAFF. The CDR3 nucleotides are TGTGCCATCAGGCTCTCTGGACAGGAGAACACTGAAGCTTTCTTT.

The chain joins TRBV7-3 to TRBJ2-2; 7 bases match TRBD1. The CDR3 runs 15 residues. In germline, CDR1 is SGHTA, CDR2 FQGTGA. Trimming at V came to 2 bases and at J to 0 bases, leaving 0 bases not matched to a gene. CDR3: CASSLQGANTGELFF. Written as DNA, the CDR3 is TGTGCCAGCAGCTTACAGGGGGCGAACACCGGGGAGCTGTTTTTT.

The genes are TRBV10-2 and TRBJ1-1; D is unresolved. The germline V gene has CDR1 WSHSY and CDR2 SAAADI. CDR3 length equals 12 residues. Trimming pared 10 bases from V and 3 bases from J, leaving 12 bases between. The CDR3 bases are TGCGCCACCAACCGGGGTGACACTGAAGCTTTCTTT. This sequence encodes CATNRGDTEAFF.

The genes are TRBV6-6 and TRBJ1-2, with D tentatively TRBD1 (6 bases). Trimming stripped 5 bases from V and 4 bases from J, with 14 bases between. This CDR3 contains 14 residues. CDR1 and CDR2 from the germline V gene are MNHNY and SVGAGI (reference sequence). The CDR3 region has the DNA TGTGCCAGCAGTCCGGGGGCTACCTCCTATGGCTACACCTTC. Its protein is CASSPGATSYGYTF.

This clone was counted a single time. The chain has TRBV11-2 and TRBJ1-1; no firm D call. Trimming pared 2 bases from V and 0 bases from J, leaving 10 bases between. The length of the CDR3 is 15 residues. From germline, CDR1 is SGHAT and CDR2 FQNNGV. The CDR3 bases are TGTGCCAGCAGCTTACTGGTCGTCATGAACACTGAAGCTTTCTTT. Its protein is CASSLLVVMNTEAFF. The whole variable domain, filled in from reference TRBV11-2 and TRBJ1-1, reads EAGVAQSPRYKIIEKRQSVAFWCNPISGHATLYWYQQILGQGPKLLIQFQNNGVVDDSQLPKDRFSAERLKGVDSTLKIQPAKLEDSAVYLCASSLLVVMNTEAFFGQGTRLTVV.

The chain joins TRBV12-5 to TRBJ1-2; 7 bases match TRBD1. The CDR3 spans 13 residues. V was clipped by 3 bases and J by 8 bases; unmatched bases: 6. Per the germline V gene, CDR1 is LGHNT and CDR2 is FRNRAP. The DNA for the CDR3 is TGTGCTAGTGGTTTCAGGGGGGCGTCGGGCTACACCTTC. Amino acids: CASGFRGASGYTF.

V usage is TRBV28 and J usage is TRBJ1-1; 7 bases align to TRBD1. V was pared by 5 bases and J by 3 bases, with 12 bases of the junction left unmatched. CDR3 size: 16 residues. Germline loops: CDR1 MDHEN, CDR2 SYDVKM. CDR3 amino acids: CASSLPRTGWDTEAFF. The CDR3 coding sequence is TGTGCCAGCAGTCTACCTAGGACAGGTTGGGACACTGAAGCTTTCTTT.